The clone carrying this T cell receptor beta chain was observed many times. Each patient was aged 18 to 65 and had newly diagnosed hyperthyroidism of under 2 months' duration. The PBMCs were sourced from fresh peripheral blood (more than 9 ml). It was RNA transcripts that yielded the amplified TCR beta CDR3 regions. A first-round RT-PCR of the TCR CDR3 used the HTBI primer set. TCRdb re-called the multiplex PCR reads through MiXCR, storing one row per CDR3 protein. The sample includes nearly 600,000 distinct CDR3 sequences, approximately 15% of them seen just once. The data belong to a study of T cells in Graves' hyperthyroidism and ophthalmopathy. The overall study: Peripheral blood samples were taken at initial diagnosis, prior to any treatment.

The CDR3 runs 15 residues. V lost 4 bases and J lost 4; bases outside the gene matches: 7. The V gene's germline CDR1 is MDHEN and CDR2 SYDVKM. Material for sequencing was blood. The chain couples TRBV28 to TRBJ2-3; TRBD2 matches at 8 bases. The receptor was isolated from a young woman with Graves' hyperthyroidism that later progressed to Graves' ophthalmopathy. In DNA, the CDR3 is TGTGCCAGCAGTTCCCAGCGGGAGTGGGCAGATACGCAGTATTTT. Translation: CASSSQREWADTQYF.